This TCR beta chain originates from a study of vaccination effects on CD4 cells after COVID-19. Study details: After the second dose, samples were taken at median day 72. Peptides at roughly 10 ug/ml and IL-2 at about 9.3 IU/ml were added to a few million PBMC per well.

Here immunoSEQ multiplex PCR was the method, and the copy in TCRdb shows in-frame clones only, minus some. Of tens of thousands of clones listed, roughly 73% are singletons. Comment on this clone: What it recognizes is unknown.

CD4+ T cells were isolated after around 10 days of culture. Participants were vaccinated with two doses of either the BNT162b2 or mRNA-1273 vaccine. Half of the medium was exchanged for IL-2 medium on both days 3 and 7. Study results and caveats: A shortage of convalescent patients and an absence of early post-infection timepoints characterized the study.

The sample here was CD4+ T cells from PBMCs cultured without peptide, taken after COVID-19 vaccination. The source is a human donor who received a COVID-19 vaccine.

The CDR3 region has the DNA TGTGCCAGCAGTGAATACAGGGAGGGAAAGCCCCAGCATTTT. It translates to CASSEYREGKPQHF. The V and J genes are TRBV25-1 and TRBJ1-5, with TRBD1 as a possible D gene (5 bases). This CDR3 is 14 amino acids long. CDR1 is MGHDK and CDR2 is SYGVNS in the germline V gene. With 0 bases removed from V and 8 bases from J, the gap between germline ends came to 11 bases.